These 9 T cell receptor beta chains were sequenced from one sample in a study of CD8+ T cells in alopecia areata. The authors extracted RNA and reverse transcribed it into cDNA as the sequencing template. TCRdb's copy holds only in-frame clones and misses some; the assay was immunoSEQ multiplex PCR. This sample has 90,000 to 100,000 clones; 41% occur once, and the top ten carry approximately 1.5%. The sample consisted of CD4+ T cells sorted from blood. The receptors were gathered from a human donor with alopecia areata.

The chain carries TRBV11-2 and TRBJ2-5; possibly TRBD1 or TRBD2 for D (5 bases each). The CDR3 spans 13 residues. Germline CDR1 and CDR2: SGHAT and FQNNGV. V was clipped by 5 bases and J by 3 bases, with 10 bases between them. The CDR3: CASSGTWKETQYF. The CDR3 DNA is TGTGCCAGCAGCGGGACCTGGAAAGAGACCCAGTACTTC.

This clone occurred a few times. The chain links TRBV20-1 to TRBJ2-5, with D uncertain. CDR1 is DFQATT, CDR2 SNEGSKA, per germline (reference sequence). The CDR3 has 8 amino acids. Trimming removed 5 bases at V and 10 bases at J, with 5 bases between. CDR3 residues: CSAGGQYF. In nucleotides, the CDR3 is TGCAGTGCTGGCGGCCAGTACTTC.

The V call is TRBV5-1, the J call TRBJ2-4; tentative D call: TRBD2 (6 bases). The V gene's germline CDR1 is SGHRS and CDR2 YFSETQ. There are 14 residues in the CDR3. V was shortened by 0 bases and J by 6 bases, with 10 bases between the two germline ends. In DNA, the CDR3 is TGCGCCAGCAGCTTGGAGGGGACTTCAAACATTCAGTACTTC. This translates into CASSLEGTSNIQYF.

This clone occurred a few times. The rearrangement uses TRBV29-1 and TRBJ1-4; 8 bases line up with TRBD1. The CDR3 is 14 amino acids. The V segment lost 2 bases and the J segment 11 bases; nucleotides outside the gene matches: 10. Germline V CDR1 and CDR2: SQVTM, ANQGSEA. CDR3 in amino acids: CSVETGTGDVKLFF. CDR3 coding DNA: TGCAGCGTTGAAACCGGGACAGGTGACGTGAAACTGTTTTTT.

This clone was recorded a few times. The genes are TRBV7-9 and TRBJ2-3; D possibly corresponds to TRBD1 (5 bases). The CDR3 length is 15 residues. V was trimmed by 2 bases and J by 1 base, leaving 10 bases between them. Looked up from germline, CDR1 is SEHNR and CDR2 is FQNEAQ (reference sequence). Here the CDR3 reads CASSLQGRGTDTQYF. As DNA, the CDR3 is TGTGCCAGCAGCTTACAGGGTCGGGGCACAGATACGCAGTATTTT.

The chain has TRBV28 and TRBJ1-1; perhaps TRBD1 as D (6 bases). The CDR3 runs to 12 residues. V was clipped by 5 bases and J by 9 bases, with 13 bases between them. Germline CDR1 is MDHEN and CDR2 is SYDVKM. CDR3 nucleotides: TGTGCCAGCAGTCTGGTAGGACAGCAAGCTTTCTTT. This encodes CASSLVGQQAFF.

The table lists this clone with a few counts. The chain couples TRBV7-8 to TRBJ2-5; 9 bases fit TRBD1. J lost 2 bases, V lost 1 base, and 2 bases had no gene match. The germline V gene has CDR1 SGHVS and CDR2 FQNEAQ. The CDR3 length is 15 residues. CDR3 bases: TGTGCCAGCAGCTTAGTAGGACAGGGGCAAGAGACCCAGTACTTC. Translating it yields CASSLVGQGQETQYF.

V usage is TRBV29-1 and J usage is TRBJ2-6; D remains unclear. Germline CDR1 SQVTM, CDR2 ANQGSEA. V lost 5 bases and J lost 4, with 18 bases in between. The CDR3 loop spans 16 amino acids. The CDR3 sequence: CSVRTRTLLGANVLTF. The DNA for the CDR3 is TGCAGCGTTAGGACGAGAACCCTCCTCGGGGCCAACGTCCTGACTTTC.

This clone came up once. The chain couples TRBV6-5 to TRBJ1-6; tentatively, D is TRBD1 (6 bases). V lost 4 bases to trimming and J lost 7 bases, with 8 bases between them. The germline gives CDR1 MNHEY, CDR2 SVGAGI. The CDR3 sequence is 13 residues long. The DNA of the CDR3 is TGTGCCAGCAGTTTACAGGGAAATTCACCCCTCCACTTT. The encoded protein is CASSLQGNSPLHF.